This TCR beta chain was retrieved from a study of shared T cell receptors in the human thymus (dated by TCRdb to about 2021). Background for the entire study: The study examined how self-reactive, shared T-cell receptor alpha chains are generated in the human thymus.

According to the germline V gene (reference sequence), CDR1 reads LNHDA and CDR2 reads SQIVND. The CDR3 measures 14 amino acids from cysteine to phenylalanine. The entry retains the CDR3 DNA only, 42 bases that are in frame from base 1. V is pruned by 1 base and J by 1 base, leaving 1 base of the junction without a gene match. As regards this clone: Its antigen target is currently unknown. No much larger clone is present one base from it, and per-base qualities are unavailable.

The library was prepared using the immunoSEQ multiplex PCR assay. TCRdb's version of the immuneACCESS table is confined to in-frame rearrangements and falls short of the full clone set. An unresolved V gene accounts for under half of the shortfall where checked; the remainder is of unknown origin. For this sample there are some 760,000 clones; 70% to 90% appear just once. More than 0.008% of the sample comes from the top ten. The same sample was also used in a study of human thymus T cells. As that second paper reports: The donors were immunologically healthy infants in Finland who had open corrective cardiac surgery for congenital heart defects. Thymus tissue was collected as surgical resects that were removed during corrective cardiac surgery. Both the thymic and the peripheral blood repertoires appeared to show biased V and J gene segment usage. The related research reported highly overlapping thymic TCR repertoires among unrelated individuals. The study described the TCR alpha and beta repertoires in under ten infant thymus samples and a few matching peripheral blood samples. The infant donors were roughly 7 to 244 days old, and the cohort included five to seven males and a couple of females. Thymocytes were freed from the tissue by mechanical means and kept at -70 degrees C as pellets of roughly 9-30 million cells. A QIAsymphony instrument was used to extract genomic DNA from the frozen cell pellets. The immunoSEQ multiplex PCR assay was used to amplify the TCRB and TCRAD loci from a standardized quantity of quality-controlled genomic DNA. Amplicons spanned the V(D)J region at a length sufficient to cover the CDR3 and identify V and J genes. The commercial immunoSEQ service was used to sequence amplicons on an Illumina platform. Corrections for primer bias and sequencing errors followed previously described methods, while TCRAD and TCRB definitions were based on the IMGT database. immunoSEQ Analyzer 3.0 and VDJTools were used for repertoire analysis, which covered basic statistics, V/J segment usage, diversity estimates, rarefaction and pairwise overlap. Diversity was estimated using the Chao1, ChaoE, Efron-Thisted, Shannon and inverse Simpson indices, and was also estimated on datasets down-sampled to the size of the smallest sample. Repertoire overlap used strict matching of CDR3 nucleotide sequence, V gene and J gene, with Jaccard-based multidimensional scaling clustering. On average, roughly 800,000 unique TCRB clonotypes were obtained from thymus samples, compared with roughly 89,000 from blood samples.

The sample consisted of thymocytes. The clonotype was recovered from a girl less than two years old with a congenital heart defect. Donor details come from another sample of the same person, matched by shared clones. The rearranged segments are TRBV19 and TRBJ2-7; the central 7 bases match TRBD2. The sequenced DNA is TGTGCCAGTAGTATAGCGGGGGGATCCTACGAGCAGTACTTC. It codes for CASSIAGGSYEQYF.